The 26 T cell receptor beta chains in this list originate from one sample, sequenced in a study of blood T cell repertoires in COVID-19. Data came from immunoSEQ multiplex PCR; TCRdb stores just in-frame clones and leaves some out. This repertoire shows about 380,000 clones, around 89% found once; its top ten account for roughly 1.2%. Sequencing was carried out using PBMCs or T cells enriched from blood (not recorded which). These receptors were obtained from a woman under 30 who had recovered from COVID-19.

The CDR3 reads CASTSPGWTDTQYF. The CDR3, as DNA: TGTGCCAGCACCAGTCCGGGGTGGACAGATACGCAGTATTTT. The chain recombines TRBV25-1 with TRBJ2-3; D may be TRBD2 (5 bases). Germline CDR1 reads MGHDK; CDR2 reads SYGVNS. This CDR3 is 14 amino acids long. Between the trimmed V and J ends, which lost 7 bases and 3 bases, there was a span of 14 bases.

Remarks on this clone: The sample carries other DNA sequences with the same CDR3. This sequence joins TRBV6-5 and TRBJ1-3; D is unresolved. V was clipped by 0 bases and J by 4 bases, with 4 bases between them. The CDR3 contains 13 residues. Per germline, CDR1 MNHEY and CDR2 SVGAGI. The CDR3 here is CASSYSTGNTIYF. The CDR3 DNA follows: TGTGCCAGCAGTTACTCGACAGGAAACACCATATATTTT.

DNA of the CDR3: TGTGCCAGCAGCTTCGCTACAGGGGGCAGCACAGATACGCAGTATTTT. It yields the protein CASSFATGGSTDTQYF. The chain employs TRBV5-8 and TRBJ2-3, with 9 bases identical to TRBD1. Trimming at V came to 2 bases and at J to 0 bases, leaving 4 bases not matched to a gene. In germline, CDR1 is SGHTS, CDR2 YDEGEE. CDR3 length: 16 residues.

This chain links TRBV3-1 (or the pseudogene TRBV3-2) with TRBJ2-2; 13 bases are shared with TRBD2. The length of the CDR3 is 20 residues. The junction had 14 bases not matched to a gene; V was cut back by 2 bases and J by 5 bases. Germline CDR1 is LGHDT and CDR2 is YNNKEL (reference sequence). The CDR3 coding sequence is TGTGCCAGCAGCCAAAGCCCTAAACTAGCGGGGGGGCGCGGGACCGGGGAGCTGTTTTTT. It is translated as CASSQSPKLAGGRGTGELFF.

This clone was counted only a few times. The chain combines TRBV29-1 with TRBJ1-4; tentative D call: TRBD1 (6 bases). The germline CDR1 and CDR2 sequences are SQVTM and ANQGSEA. Trimming removed 7 bases from V and 8 bases from J, with 14 bases in between. The length of the CDR3 is 12 residues. The CDR3 bases are TGCAGCGGGGGGCAGGGCCGAGAAAAACTGTTTTTT. This encodes CSGGQGREKLFF.

This chain joins TRBV7-2 and TRBJ2-1; 7 bases align to TRBD2. Germline values: CDR1 SGHTA, CDR2 FQGNSA. This CDR3 has 12 residues. V was pared by 4 bases and J by 15 bases, with 9 bases of the junction left unmatched. The DNA of the CDR3 is TGTGCCAGCAGCTCATCCGGGACTATCTTGTTCTTC. As protein: CASSSSGTILFF.

The rearrangement links TRBV24-1 to TRBJ2-7; the match to TRBD2 covers 8 bases. From germline, CDR1 is KGHDR and CDR2 SFDVKD. Trimming took 5 bases from V and 2 from J; bases not matched to a gene: 1. The length of the CDR3 is 13 residues. In DNA, the CDR3 is TGTGCCACCAGTGCGGGGGGGACCTACGAGCAGTACTTC. Translating gives CATSAGGTYEQYF.

The V call is TRBV4-1, the J call TRBJ1-4; possible D gene TRBD1, 6 bases. The CDR3 contains 16 residues. The V gene's germline CDR1 is MGHRA and CDR2 YSYEKL. V lost 1 base to trimming and J lost 0 bases, with 9 bases between them. The CDR3 DNA is TGCGCCAGCAGCCAAGCTTCAGGGGCAACTAATGAAAAACTGTTTTTT. Protein sequence: CASSQASGATNEKLFF.

The sample holds a few counts of this clone. The V call is TRBV3-1 (or the pseudogene TRBV3-2), the J call TRBJ1-1; TRBD1 matches at 9 bases. The J segment lost 1 base and the V segment lost 6 bases, leaving 3 bases of the junction unmatched. Germline-derived CDR1 and CDR2 are LGHDT and YNNKEL (reference sequence). This CDR3 region has 14 residues. The CDR3 is CASRTGGPNTEAFF. DNA for the CDR3: TGTGCCAGCAGGACAGGGGGACCGAACACTGAAGCTTTCTTT.

This clone has a single count. The CDR3 coding sequence is TGTGCCACCAGCTCGCAGGGGATCGTGGATGAGCAGTTCTTC. Translating it yields CATSSQGIVDEQFF. The rearrangement joins TRBV15 to TRBJ2-1; possibly TRBD1 for D (6 bases). V was pared by 5 bases and J by 8 bases, with 16 bases between. The CDR3 spans 14 residues. Germline V gives CDR1 LNHNV, CDR2 YYDKDF (reference sequence).

V gene TRBV2 combines with J gene TRBJ2-3, with D possibly TRBD1 on 5 matching bases. V lost 7 bases to trimming and J lost 4 bases, with 12 bases between them. This CDR3 has 13 residues. CDR1 and CDR2 from the germline V gene are SNHLY and FYNNEI. CDR3 coding DNA: TGTGCCAGCAAGGCAGGGCTTGCAGATACGCAGTATTTT. Protein product: CASKAGLADTQYF.

The chain couples TRBV3-1 (or the pseudogene TRBV3-2) to TRBJ2-1; the match to TRBD1 covers 11 bases. This CDR3 has 15 residues. Germline V gene data show CDR1 as LGHDT and CDR2 as YNNKEL (reference sequence). Losses at the gene ends were 1 base for V and 6 bases for J; bases not matched to a gene: 2. In DNA, the CDR3 is TGTGCCAGCAGCCAAGGGGACAGGGGGTTCAATGAGCAGTTCTTC. Protein: CASSQGDRGFNEQFF.

Only one count was recorded for this clone. The chain recombines TRBV24-1 with TRBJ2-5; TRBD1 matches at 10 bases. This CDR3 contains 16 residues. Germline-derived CDR1 and CDR2 are KGHDR and SFDVKD. The V and J ends lost 1 base and 1 base, in that order; junction bases with no gene match: 2. The CDR3 loop reads CATSDFRDRGQETQYF. In nucleotides, the CDR3 is TGTGCCACCAGTGATTTCCGGGACAGGGGCCAAGAGACCCAGTACTTC.

V and J are TRBV19 and TRBJ1-2, with TRBD1 matching 8 bases. The CDR3 spans 15 residues. V was pared by 6 bases and J by 5 bases, with 11 bases of the junction left unmatched. The germline V gene has CDR1 LNHDA and CDR2 SQIVND (reference sequence). The CDR3 spells CASSEQGARSYGYTF. The CDR3 bases are TGTGCCAGTAGCGAGCAGGGGGCGCGTTCTTATGGCTACACCTTC.

The count of this clone is one. V and J are TRBV13 and TRBJ2-1, with TRBD1 as a possible D gene (5 bases). This CDR3 region has 16 residues. Trimming pared 5 bases from V and 0 bases from J, leaving 14 bases between. Germline CDR1 PRHDT, CDR2 FYEKMQ (reference sequence). CDR3 DNA: TGTGCCAGCAGCCCCTTTCGGACACTCTCCTACAATGAGCAGTTCTTC. This translates into CASSPFRTLSYNEQFF.

The V call is TRBV2, the J call TRBJ2-5, with TRBD2 matching over 9 bases. The CDR3 is 15 amino acids. CDR1 and CDR2 from the germline V gene are SNHLY and FYNNEI. Germline trimming cut 5 bases from V and 2 bases from J; bases unmatched to any gene: 6. For the CDR3, the DNA is TGTGCCAGCAGTCTTCTAGCGGGAAAACAAGAGACCCAGTACTTC. Protein product: CASSLLAGKQETQYF.

V and J are TRBV9 and TRBJ1-1; TRBD1 agrees at 7 bases. J gave up 13 bases and V 2 bases, and 11 bases lay outside the gene matches. The germline CDR1 and CDR2 sequences are SGDLS and YYNGEE. The CDR3 has 13 amino acids. The CDR3 DNA sequence: TGTGCCAGCAGCGTTTCCGGCGGGACAGATTTTTTCTTT. It codes for CASSVSGGTDFFF.

The genes are TRBV6-5 and TRBJ2-3; D not certain. Germline V gene lookup returns CDR1 MNHEY and CDR2 SVGAGI. The V end lost 2 bases, the J end lost 7 bases, and 4 bases lay between the germline ends. This CDR3 has 11 amino acids. The CDR3 spells CASSYPNTQYF. CDR3 DNA: TGTGCCAGCAGTTACCCTAATACGCAGTATTTT.

This chain links TRBV19 with TRBJ2-7; D is ambiguous. Trimming removed 11 bases at V and 2 bases at J, with 10 bases between. The CDR3 consists of 11 residues. Germline V gene lookup returns CDR1 LNHDA and CDR2 SQIVND (reference sequence). The CDR3 DNA is TGTGCCCCATTGAGGACCTACGAGCAGTACTTC. Translating gives CAPLRTYEQYF. Supplemented by reference TRBV19 and TRBJ2-7, the full variable domain reads DGGITQSPKYLFRKEGQNVTLSCEQNLNHDAMYWYRQDPGQGLRLIYYSQIVNDFQKGDIAEGYSVSREKKESFPLTVTSAQKNPTAFYLCAPLRTYEQYFGPGTRLTVT.

This clone has only one observation. This CDR3 reads CASSQDRGQEAFF. As DNA, the CDR3 is TGTGCCAGCAGCCAAGATCGGGGACAAGAAGCTTTCTTT. The J gene is TRBJ1-1, the V gene TRBV14, with D possibly being TRBD1 (6 bases). The CDR3 sequence is 13 residues long. V dropped 0 bases and J dropped 8 bases, with 10 bases sitting between them. Germline assignment: CDR1 SGHDN and CDR2 FVKESK. Full variable domain (rest looked up from reference TRBV14 and TRBJ1-1): EAGVTQFPSHSVIEKGQTVTLRCDPISGHDNLYWYRRVMGKEIKFLLHFVKESKQDESGMPNNRFLAERTGGTYSTLKVQPAELEDSGVYFCASSQDRGQEAFFGQGTRLTVV.

This chain joins TRBV27 and TRBJ1-1; 7 bases map to TRBD1. V lost 6 bases and J lost 0; bases outside the gene matches: 10. This CDR3 has 16 amino acids. The germline CDR1 and CDR2 sequences are MNHEY and SMNVEV (reference sequence). The CDR3 sequence: CASSPKQGTLNTEAFF. The CDR3 DNA reads as TGTGCCAGCAGCCCTAAACAGGGGACTTTGAACACTGAAGCTTTCTTT.

In the case of this clone: The sample holds other DNA sequences that translate to the same CDR3. J is TRBJ2-3 and V is TRBV7-2, with 14 bases matching TRBD2. J gave up 2 bases and V 5 bases, and 6 bases lay outside the gene matches. The CDR3 is 17 residues long. Germline lookup yields CDR1 SGHTA and CDR2 FQGNSA. The CDR3 loop is CASSLGLAGGPTDTQYF. Here the CDR3 DNA reads TGTGCCAGCAGCCTAGGACTAGCGGGGGGCCCCACAGATACGCAGTATTTT.

This sequence joins TRBV10-3 and TRBJ1-1, with 8 bases identical to TRBD1. After removal of 10 bases from V and 4 bases from J, the junction contained 17 bases not matched to a gene. The CDR3 extends over 16 amino acids. Germline V CDR1 and CDR2: ENHRY, SYGVKD. The CDR3 sequence is CATEDRVMTGGTEAFF. In DNA, the CDR3 is TGTGCCACCGAGGACAGGGTAATGACGGGGGGCACTGAAGCTTTCTTT.

This clone has just one count. The chain recombines TRBV27 with TRBJ1-1; 8 nucleotides agree with TRBD1. The trim removed 6 bases at V and 3 bases at J, leaving 21 bases unmatched. Germline V gives CDR1 MNHEY, CDR2 SMNVEV (reference sequence). The CDR3 consists of 19 residues. The CDR3 coding sequence is TGTGCCAGCAGGGCCCTTTACCGGGACAGGTCCACTCCCGACACTGAAGCTTTCTTT. It specifies CASRALYRDRSTPDTEAFF.

The rearrangement links TRBV19 to TRBJ1-1, with a possible D match to TRBD1 (6 bases). The CDR3 length is 14 residues. The germline V and J ends were trimmed by 5 bases and 0 bases, with 10 bases remaining between them. In germline, CDR1 is LNHDA, CDR2 SQIVND (reference sequence). The CDR3 DNA reads as TGTGCCAGTAGTTTTGGACAGATGAACACTGAAGCTTTCTTT. It yields the protein CASSFGQMNTEAFF. The full variable domain, completed using reference TRBV19 and TRBJ1-1, is DGGITQSPKYLFRKEGQNVTLSCEQNLNHDAMYWYRQDPGQGLRLIYYSQIVNDFQKGDIAEGYSVSREKKESFPLTVTSAQKNPTAFYLCASSFGQMNTEAFFGQGTRLTVV.

The chain combines TRBV6-5 with TRBJ1-1, with D maybe TRBD1 (5 bases). CDR3 size: 16 residues. The V end was cut by 2 bases, the J end by 0 bases, with 13 bases between. Germline loops: CDR1 MNHEY, CDR2 SVGAGI. DNA of the CDR3: TGTGCCAGCAGTTACAACAGGAATCCTCTGAACACTGAAGCTTTCTTT. It is translated as CASSYNRNPLNTEAFF.